Presented here are 15 T cell receptor beta chains from one specimen sequenced in a study of blood T cells in healthy people across ages. Alongside a J-beta primer mix, a sample-barcoded 5' primer served in a second PCR lasting 7 to 11 cycles. One entry per CDR3 protein results from TCRdb running MiXCR on the 5' RACE reads. The table lists roughly 2 million distinct CDR3 sequences, roughly 50% of them singletons, with more than 2% in the top ten. Sequencing was performed on blood. The receptors stem from a woman in her forties in good health.

The chain uses TRBV20-1 and TRBJ2-3; TRBD2 aligns across 11 bases. The CDR3 covers 14 residues. Germline CDR1 reads DFQATT; CDR2 reads SNEGSKA (reference sequence). V shed 6 bases and J 3 bases; nucleotides not matched to a gene: 5. CDR3 sequence: CSAPLAGVTDTQYF. The CDR3 nucleotides are TGCAGTGCGCCACTAGCGGGGGTAACAGATACGCAGTATTTT.

In this sample, this clonotype turned up a few times. The gene calls are TRBV20-1 and TRBJ2-5; no reliable D call. The ends were cut back, 6 bases at V and 5 bases at J, with 16 bases in the middle. Germline V gives CDR1 DFQATT, CDR2 SNEGSKA (reference sequence). The CDR3 totals 13 residues. This CDR3 is CSAVVAELETQYF. As DNA, the CDR3 is TGCAGTGCCGTAGTTGCGGAGCTGGAGACCCAGTACTTC.

In its sample, this clonotype was seen once. The CDR3 protein is CASRIGLAGDQFTYEQYF. DNA of the CDR3: TGTGCCAGCAGGATAGGACTAGCGGGGGACCAATTCACCTACGAGCAGTACTTC. The rearrangement links TRBV12-3 or TRBV12-4 to TRBJ2-7; 13 positions agree with TRBD2. The CDR3 has 18 residues. V lost 6 bases to trimming and J lost 2 bases; unmatched junction nucleotides: 13.

In this sample, this clonotype turned up once. V and J are TRBV4-1 and TRBJ1-4, with a possible D match to TRBD1 (6 bases). The CDR3 has 15 amino acids. With 3 bases removed from V and 5 bases from J, the gap between germline ends came to 13 bases. Germline CDR1 MGHRA, CDR2 YSYEKL. CDR3 nucleotide sequence: TGCGCCAGCAGCCATGTTTGGGGGCAGAATGAAAAACTGTTTTTT. This gives the protein CASSHVWGQNEKLFF.

Only a few counts were recorded for this clonotype. The V call is TRBV24-1, the J call TRBJ2-1; either TRBD1 or TRBD2 may fit D (5 bases each). Germline assignment: CDR1 KGHDR and CDR2 SFDVKD. The V gene lost 2 bases and the J gene lost 1 base, with 14 bases spanning the gap. The CDR3 totals 17 residues. The CDR3 reads CATSDSAADTSYNEQFF. CDR3 nucleotides: TGTGCCACCAGTGATTCTGCAGCGGACACGTCCTACAATGAGCAGTTCTTC.

V gene TRBV28 combines with J gene TRBJ1-6; D might be TRBD1 (5 bases). V dropped 2 bases and J dropped 6 bases, with 11 bases sitting between them. CDR1 is MDHEN and CDR2 is SYDVKM in the germline V gene. This CDR3 comprises 15 residues. CDR3 nucleotides: TGTGCCAGCAGTTTAGAAACGGGGCCTAATTCACCCCTCCACTTT. It specifies CASSLETGPNSPLHF.

This clonotype was seen only a few times. The V call is TRBV20-1, the J call TRBJ2-7, with D hard to call. The CDR3 is made up of 12 amino acids. Germline-derived CDR1 and CDR2 are DFQATT and SNEGSKA (reference sequence). Trimming removed 3 bases at V and 4 bases at J, with 10 bases between. The DNA of the CDR3 is TGCAGTGCTAGTGCGGTTACGTACGAGCAGTACTTC. It encodes CSASAVTYEQYF.

The chain joins TRBV7-2 to TRBJ2-5; D is unresolved. The CDR3 runs 14 residues. Germline assignment: CDR1 SGHTA and CDR2 FQGNSA. V lost 1 base and J lost 2, with 8 bases in between. The CDR3 spells CASSLEPNQETQYF. CDR3 coding DNA: TGTGCCAGCAGCTTAGAGCCAAATCAAGAGACCCAGTACTTC.

The sample holds a few counts of this clonotype. The chain links TRBV2 to TRBJ2-1; tentative D call: TRBD1 (6 bases). The CDR3 is made up of 12 amino acids. Trimming shortened V by 7 bases and J by 8 bases, and 12 bases separated the two germline ends. Germline values: CDR1 SNHLY, CDR2 FYNNEI. The DNA of the CDR3 is TGTGCCAGCAAAGCAGGGGTCGATGAGCAGTTCTTC. This sequence encodes CASKAGVDEQFF.

As DNA, the CDR3 is TGTGCCAGCAGCTTTCTACAGGGAGGGTCAGATACGCAGTATTTT. It yields the protein CASSFLQGGSDTQYF. V and J are TRBV5-6 and TRBJ2-3, with a weak D call TRBD2 (7 bases). The V gene lost 2 bases and the J gene lost 4 bases, with 14 bases spanning the gap. The CDR3 extends over 15 amino acids. The germline V gene has CDR1 SGHDT and CDR2 YYEEEE. Based on the CDR3 plus reference TRBV5-6 and TRBJ2-3, the full variable domain is DAGVTQSPTHLIKTRGQQVTLRCSPKSGHDTVSWYQQALGQGPQFIFQYYEEEERQRGNFPDRFSGHQFPNYSSELNVNALLLGDSALYLCASSFLQGGSDTQYFGPGTRLTVL.

This chain links TRBV20-1 with TRBJ2-5; 7 bases line up with TRBD1. Gene TRBJ2-4 matches the end of the DNA better, so the J call may be wrong. This CDR3 region has 15 residues. The V gene's germline CDR1 is DFQATT and CDR2 SNEGSKA (reference sequence). As DNA, the CDR3 is TGCAGTGCTAGCCTACCCGGGACAGTGCCAAACATTCAGTACTTC. Translated, it gives CSASLPGTVPNIQYF.

The J gene is TRBJ2-1, the V gene TRBV2, with 10 bases identical to TRBD2. The V gene end was trimmed by 6 bases and the J gene end by 8 bases; junction bases not matched to a gene: 10. The CDR3 length is 15 residues. Germline lookup yields CDR1 SNHLY and CDR2 FYNNEI. The CDR3 region is CASRVSGGPHDEQFF. CDR3 nucleotide sequence: TGTGCCAGCAGAGTTAGCGGGGGGCCCCACGATGAGCAGTTCTTC.

This rearrangement joins TRBV21-1 to TRBJ2-7. TRBV21-1 is given as a pseudogene. The CDR3 spans 15 residues. The CDR3 loop reads CASRDQDGYHYEQYF. CDR3 nucleotides: TGTGCCAGCAGAGATCAGGACGGTTACCACTACGAGCAGTACTTC.

The CDR3 DNA follows: TGTGCCAGCAGCGCTGAGGGGGCGCGTAGCACTGAAGCTTTCTTT. Translating it yields CASSAEGARSTEAFF. The chain combines TRBV28 with TRBJ1-1, with TRBD1 matching 7 bases. V shed 6 bases, J shed 4 bases, and the junction held 11 bases outside the gene matches. The germline V gene encodes CDR1 MDHEN and CDR2 SYDVKM. The CDR3 sequence is 15 residues long.

This clonotype has more than one count but fewer than ten. The gene calls are TRBV6-6 and TRBJ1-4; D call uncertain. The CDR3 is 11 residues long. Germline V gene lookup returns CDR1 MNHNY and CDR2 SVGAGI (reference sequence). The CDR3 region has the DNA TGTGCAAGTCATTGGAATGAAAAACTGTTTTTT. This translates into CASHWNEKLFF.